This T cell receptor beta chain was observed in a study of blood T cell repertoires in COVID-19. About the research overall: Collection of acute and convalescent COVID-19 samples took place in the United States, Italy and Spain. Nucleic acid was either cDNA or gDNA, and it came from T cells, B-cell-depleted T cells, or PBMCs.

Per the original methods: Estimated nucleated cell counts came from reference gene primer amplification. Produced via immunoSEQ multiplex PCR; TCRdb's table is partial and in-frame only. From that table come the V and J calls and clone size; the DNA was used to work out D and trimming. The top ten clones hold over 15% of a sample with 150,000 to 200,000 clones, about 88% of them seen once. The CDR3 totals 15 residues. CDR1 DFQATT and CDR2 SNEGSKA come from the germline V gene (reference sequence). The ends were cut back, 3 bases at V and 0 bases at J, with 12 bases in the middle. The source material was peripheral blood. The clonotype originates from a man in his fifties or sixties with active or convalescent COVID-19. The rearrangement links TRBV20-1 to TRBJ1-5; D not resolved. The CDR3 here is CSASSIRYSNQPQHF. As DNA, the CDR3 is TGCAGTGCTAGTAGCATCAGGTATAGCAATCAGCCCCAGCATTTT.